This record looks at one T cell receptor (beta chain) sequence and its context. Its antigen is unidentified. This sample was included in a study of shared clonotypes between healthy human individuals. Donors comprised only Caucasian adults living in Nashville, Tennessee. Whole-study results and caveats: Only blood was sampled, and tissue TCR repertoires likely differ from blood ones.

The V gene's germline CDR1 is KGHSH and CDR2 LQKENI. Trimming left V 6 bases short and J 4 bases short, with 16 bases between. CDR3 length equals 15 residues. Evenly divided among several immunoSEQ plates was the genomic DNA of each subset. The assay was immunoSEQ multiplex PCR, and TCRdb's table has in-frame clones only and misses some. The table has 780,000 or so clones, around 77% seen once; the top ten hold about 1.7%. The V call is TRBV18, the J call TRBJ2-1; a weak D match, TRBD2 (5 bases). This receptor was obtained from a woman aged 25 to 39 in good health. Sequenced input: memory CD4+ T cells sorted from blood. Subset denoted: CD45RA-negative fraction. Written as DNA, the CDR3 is TGTGCCAGCTCGCCCGGTCCGGGGTTGTACAATGAGCAGTTCTTC. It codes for CASSPGPGLYNEQFF.